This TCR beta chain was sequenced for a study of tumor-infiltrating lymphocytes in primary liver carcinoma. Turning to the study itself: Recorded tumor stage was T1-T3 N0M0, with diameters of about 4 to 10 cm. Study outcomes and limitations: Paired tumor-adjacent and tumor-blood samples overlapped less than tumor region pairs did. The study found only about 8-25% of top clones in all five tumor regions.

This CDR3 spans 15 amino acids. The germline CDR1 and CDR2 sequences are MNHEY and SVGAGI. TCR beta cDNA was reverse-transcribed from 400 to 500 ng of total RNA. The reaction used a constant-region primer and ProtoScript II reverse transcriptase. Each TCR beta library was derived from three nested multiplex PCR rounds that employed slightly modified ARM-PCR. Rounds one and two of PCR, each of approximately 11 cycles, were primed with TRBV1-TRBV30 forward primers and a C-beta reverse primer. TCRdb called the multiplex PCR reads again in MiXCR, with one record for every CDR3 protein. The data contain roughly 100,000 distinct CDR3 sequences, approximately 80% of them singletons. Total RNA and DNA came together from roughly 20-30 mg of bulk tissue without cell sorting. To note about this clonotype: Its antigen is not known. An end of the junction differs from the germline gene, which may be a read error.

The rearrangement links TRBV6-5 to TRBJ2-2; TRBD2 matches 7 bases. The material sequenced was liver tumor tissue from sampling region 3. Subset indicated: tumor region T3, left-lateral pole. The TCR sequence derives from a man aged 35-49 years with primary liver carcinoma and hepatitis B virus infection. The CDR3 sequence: CATSNGGTGFGELFF. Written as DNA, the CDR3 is TGTGCCACCAGTAACGGGGGGACGGGGTTTGGGGAGCTGTTTTTT.